These 20 T cell receptor beta chains share one sample of origin, sequenced in a study of patients with pleural tuberculosis. TCRdb reprocessed the reads via MiXCR and lists one record per CDR3 protein. The sample contains 29,000 or so distinct CDR3 sequences, over 15% of which appear only once. Sequencing was performed on peripheral blood. The receptors originated from a human donor with pleural tuberculosis.

V is TRBV6-2 or TRBV6-3 and J is TRBJ1-1; possible D gene TRBD1, 6 bases. The germline V gene has CDR1 MNHEY and CDR2 SVGEGT. The CDR3 covers 17 residues. V was shortened by 5 bases and J by 3 bases, with 22 bases between the two germline ends. The CDR3 DNA is TGTGCCAGCAGTCCAGGAGGGGGAAGGTCGATTTACACTGAAGCTTTCTTT. Its translation is CASSPGGGRSIYTEAFF.

In this sample, this clonotype turned up many times. The gene calls are TRBV27 and TRBJ1-1; the match to TRBD1 covers 9 bases. This CDR3 is 16 amino acids long. The ends lost 4 bases at V and 3 bases at J; junction bases unmatched: 9. Germline V gene sequence: CDR1 MNHEY, CDR2 SMNVEV (reference sequence). The CDR3 DNA sequence: TGTGCCAGCAGTTGGCTTCCGGGACAGGGTCACACTGAAGCTTTCTTT. It is translated as CASSWLPGQGHTEAFF.

This clonotype was seen at least ten times. The chain joins TRBV12-3 or TRBV12-4 to TRBJ2-1, with 12 bases matching TRBD2. Germline trimming cut 7 bases from V and 7 bases from J; bases unmatched to any gene: 11. This CDR3 region has 16 residues. The CDR3 DNA reads as TGTGCCAGCACAACTAGCGGGGGGTCCCTTAGAAATGAGCAGTTCTTC. Translating it yields CASTTSGGSLRNEQFF.

This clonotype was observed many times. This may stem from a read error, because a much larger clone lies one nucleotide away. The chain employs TRBV6-1 and TRBJ1-5; D is uncertain. Per the germline V gene, CDR1 is MNHNS and CDR2 is SASEGT. This CDR3 is 15 amino acids long. Here the CDR3 reads CASSGLGNSSQPQHF. CDR3 nucleotides: TGTGCCAGCAGTGGCCTGGGTAATAGCAGTCAGCCCCAGCATTTT.

By sample fraction, this clonotype is medium-sized. The chain links TRBV15 to TRBJ1-1; TRBD1 matches at 7 bases. The CDR3 consists of 13 residues. Unmatched junction bases numbered 7, after V lost 9 bases and J lost 3 bases. The germline V gene has CDR1 LNHNV and CDR2 YYDKDF (reference sequence). This CDR3 is CATKGQTYTEAFF. CDR3 coding DNA: TGTGCCACGAAGGGACAGACCTACACTGAAGCTTTCTTT.

Note on this clonotype: A much more abundant neighbour one base away suggests this may be a read error. The J gene is TRBJ2-3, the V gene TRBV19, with unresolved D. Germline CDR1 and CDR2: LNHDA and SQIVND (reference sequence). The CDR3 contains 14 residues. CDR3 sequence (DNA): TGTGCCAGTAGTACGGCGGATAACACAGATAGGCAGTATTTT. This codes for CASSTADNTDRQYF. The variable domain in full, with the rest retrieved from reference TRBV19 and TRBJ2-3, is DGGITQSPKYLFRKEGQNVTLSCEQNLNHDAMYWYRQDPGQGLRLIYYSQIVNDFQKGDIAEGYSVSREKKESFPLTVTSAQKNPTAFYLCASSTADNTDRQYFGPGTRLTVL.

This clonotype was counted only a few times. A read error may be the cause here, since a much bigger clone is one base away. The chain is built from TRBV12-3 or TRBV12-4 and TRBJ1-6, with D possibly TRBD1 on 5 matching bases. With 8 bases removed from V and 11 bases from J, the gap between germline ends came to 16 bases. This CDR3 has 13 amino acids. CDR3 nucleotide sequence: TGTGCCAGCTCCAGACAGATTCTGACACCCCTCCACTTT. This gives the protein CASSRQILTPLHF.

The rearrangement uses TRBV20-1 and TRBJ2-1, with D possibly TRBD2 on 6 matching bases. V lost 6 bases and J 0 bases, leaving 15 bases between the germline ends. Germline loops: CDR1 DFQATT, CDR2 SNEGSKA (reference sequence). CDR3 length: 15 amino acids. CDR3 coding DNA: TGCAGTGCCCCACTAGCACGAGGCTCCTACAATGAGCAGTTCTTC. This translates into CSAPLARGSYNEQFF.

This clonotype was found many times. The chain combines TRBV7-2 with TRBJ2-1; D not resolved. CDR3 length equals 13 residues. Trimming pared 5 bases from V and 6 bases from J, leaving 11 bases between. Germline V CDR1 and CDR2: SGHTA, FQGNSA. The CDR3 region is CASSPGWGNEQFF. In DNA, the CDR3 is TGTGCCAGCAGCCCCGGGTGGGGCAATGAGCAGTTCTTC.

This clonotype has at least ten counts. The V gene is TRBV10-1, the J gene TRBJ1-5; D remains unclear. The germline CDR1 and CDR2 sequences are WNHNN and SYGVQD (reference sequence). The CDR3 extends over 15 amino acids. Trimming took off 11 bases at V and 1 base at J, with 18 bases between the two ends. The CDR3 loop reads CAPPVPLLSNQPQHF. The DNA for the CDR3 is TGCGCCCCCCCAGTCCCCCTTTTAAGCAATCAGCCCCAGCATTTT.

This clonotype was detected ten times or more. The gene calls are TRBV25-1 and TRBJ2-7; D might be TRBD2 (5 bases). From germline, CDR1 is MGHDK and CDR2 SYGVNS. The CDR3 covers 12 residues. Trimming shortened V by 10 bases and J by 5 bases, and 15 bases separated the two germline ends. For the CDR3, the DNA is TGTGCCACCTCCCAAGTGGAGGACGAGCAGTACTTC. Translation gives CATSQVEDEQYF.

In its sample, this clonotype was seen many times. The V call is TRBV2, the J call TRBJ2-3; D not certain. Looked up from germline, CDR1 is SNHLY and CDR2 is FYNNEI. V was clipped by 3 bases and J by 0 bases, with 4 bases between them. The CDR3 extends over 13 amino acids. This CDR3 reads CASSDISTDTQYF. The DNA for the CDR3 is TGTGCCAGCAGTGATATCAGCACAGATACGCAGTATTTT.

This clonotype was seen many times. The V call is TRBV4-1, the J call TRBJ2-5, with a weak D call TRBD2 (5 bases). Germline-derived CDR1 and CDR2 are MGHRA and YSYEKL. The CDR3 is 15 residues long. Trimming cost V 2 bases and J 1 base, with 11 bases left between them. CDR3 bases: TGCGCCAGCAGCCAACAACTAGGGAGCCAAGAGACCCAGTACTTC. Translation gives CASSQQLGSQETQYF.

This clonotype was picked up one time. This may arise from a read error, as a much more abundant clone is one base away. The chain carries TRBV20-1 and TRBJ2-1; D not certain. There are 10 residues in the CDR3. Germline lookup yields CDR1 DFQATT and CDR2 SNEGSKA (reference sequence). CDR3 sequence (DNA): TGCAGGGCCCCCCTTGATGAGCAGTCCTTC. Its translation is CRAPLDEQSF.

This clonotype showed up many times. The chain recombines TRBV29-1 with TRBJ1-1, with 9 bases identical to TRBD1. The V segment lost 7 bases and the J segment 11 bases; nucleotides outside the gene matches: 8. CDR1 and CDR2 from the germline V gene are SQVTM and ANQGSEA. The CDR3 contains 11 residues. The CDR3 DNA is TGCAGCGCCGTGGGGACAGGGATCGCTTTCTTT. Translation gives CSAVGTGIAFF.

This clonotype was detected ten times or more. This chain uses TRBV18 with TRBJ2-5; D unresolved. CDR1 is KGHSH and CDR2 is LQKENI in the germline V gene. The CDR3 covers 14 residues. Trimming stripped 3 bases from V and 1 base from J, with 9 bases between. CDR3 sequence (DNA): TGTGCCAGCTCACCTGGTCAGGTCCAAGAGACCCAGTACTTC. The encoded protein is CASSPGQVQETQYF.

By proportion, this clonotype is medium-sized. This chain links TRBV6-1 with TRBJ1-5, with D possibly being TRBD1 (5 bases). V lost 2 bases to trimming and J lost 2 bases, with 7 bases between them. The CDR3 runs 14 residues. Per germline, CDR1 MNHNS and CDR2 SASEGT. The CDR3 DNA is TGTGCCAGCAGTGAACAGGGCGGCAATCAGCCCCAGCATTTT. It specifies CASSEQGGNQPQHF.

This clonotype was seen ten or more times. The chain combines TRBV11-2 with TRBJ2-1; 11 nucleotides align to TRBD1. Trimming took 2 bases from V and 5 from J; bases not matched to a gene: 11. Looked up from germline, CDR1 is SGHAT and CDR2 is FQNNGV. The CDR3 loop spans 18 amino acids. CDR3 in amino acids: CASSLTLGTGGNNNEQFF. The CDR3 nucleotides read TGTGCCAGCAGCTTAACGCTGGGGACAGGGGGTAACAACAATGAGCAGTTCTTC. Complete variable domain (other parts from reference TRBV11-2 and TRBJ2-1): EAGVAQSPRYKIIEKRQSVAFWCNPISGHATLYWYQQILGQGPKLLIQFQNNGVVDDSQLPKDRFSAERLKGVDSTLKIQPAKLEDSAVYLCASSLTLGTGGNNNEQFFGPGTRLTVL.

At least ten counts were recorded for this clonotype. The chain has TRBV24-1 and TRBJ1-2, with 8 bases lining up with TRBD1. V shed 0 bases and J 4 bases; nucleotides not matched to a gene: 3. Germline V gene data show CDR1 as KGHDR and CDR2 as SFDVKD. The CDR3 is made up of 15 amino acids. CDR3 DNA: TGTGCCACCAGTGATTTGGCACAGGGGGGCTATGGCTACACCTTC. It specifies CATSDLAQGGYGYTF.

This clonotype was seen ten or more times. The gene calls are TRBV3-1 and TRBJ1-5; a possible D gene is TRBD1 (5 bases). This CDR3 is built from 15 residues. V lost 1 base and J 3 bases, leaving 10 bases between the germline ends. Germline-derived CDR1 and CDR2 are LGHDT and YNNKEL (reference sequence). The CDR3 sequence: CASSQGPGNNQPQHF. Written as DNA, the CDR3 is TGTGCCAGCAGCCAAGGCCCAGGGAACAATCAGCCCCAGCATTTT.